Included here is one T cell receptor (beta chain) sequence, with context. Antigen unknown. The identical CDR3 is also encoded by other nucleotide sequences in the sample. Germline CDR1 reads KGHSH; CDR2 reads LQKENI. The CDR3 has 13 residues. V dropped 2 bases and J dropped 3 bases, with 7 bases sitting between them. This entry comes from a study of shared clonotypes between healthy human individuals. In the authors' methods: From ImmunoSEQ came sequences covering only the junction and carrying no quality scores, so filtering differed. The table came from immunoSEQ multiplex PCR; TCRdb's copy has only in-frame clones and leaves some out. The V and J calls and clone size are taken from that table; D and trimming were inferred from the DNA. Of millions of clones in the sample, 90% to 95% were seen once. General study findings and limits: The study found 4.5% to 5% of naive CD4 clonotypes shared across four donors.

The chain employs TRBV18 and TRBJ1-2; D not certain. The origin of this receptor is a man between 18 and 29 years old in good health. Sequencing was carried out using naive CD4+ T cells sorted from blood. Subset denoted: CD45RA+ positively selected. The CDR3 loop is CASSPSIDYGYTF. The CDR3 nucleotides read TGTGCCAGCTCACCATCGATTGACTATGGCTACACCTTC.